This T cell receptor beta chain was recovered during a study of CD8 T cells in ankylosing spondylitis. The CDR3 totals 18 residues. V was pared by 0 bases and J by 5 bases, with 11 bases of the junction left unmatched. CDR1 and CDR2 from the germline V gene are SGHRS and YFSETQ. Findings of the study overall: A TCR beta motif of several highly homologous variants appeared characteristic of ankylosing spondylitis blood. Reports say disease-linked clones showed up significantly more in matched ankylosing spondylitis synovial fluid.

Quantitative 5'-RACE with molecular barcodes generated TCR beta libraries. MiXCR, run by TCRdb on the 5' RACE reads, gives a single entry per CDR3 protein. The sample has roughly 90,000 distinct CDR3 sequences, roughly 10% seen once. This clonotype was counted only a few times. The antigen is undetermined. What was sequenced was blood, either unsorted or a sorted T cell fraction (not recorded which). V is TRBV5-1 and J is TRBJ2-5; 12 bases agree with TRBD2. The sequence derives from a male donor with ankylosing spondylitis. The CDR3 region is CASSLEASGRAGSETQYF. Here the CDR3 DNA reads TGCGCCAGCAGCTTGGAGGCTAGCGGGAGGGCCGGCTCGGAGACCCAGTACTTC.